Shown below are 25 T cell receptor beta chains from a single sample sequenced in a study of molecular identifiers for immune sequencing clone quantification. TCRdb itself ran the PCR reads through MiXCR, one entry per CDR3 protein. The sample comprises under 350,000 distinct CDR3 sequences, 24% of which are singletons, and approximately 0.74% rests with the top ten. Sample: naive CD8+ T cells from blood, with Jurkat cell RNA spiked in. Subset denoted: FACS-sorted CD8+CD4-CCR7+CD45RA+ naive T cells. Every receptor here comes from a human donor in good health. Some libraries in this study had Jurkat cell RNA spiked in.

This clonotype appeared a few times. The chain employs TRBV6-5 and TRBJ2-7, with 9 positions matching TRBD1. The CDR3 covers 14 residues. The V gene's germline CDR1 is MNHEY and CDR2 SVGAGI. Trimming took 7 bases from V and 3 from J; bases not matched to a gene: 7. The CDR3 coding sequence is TGTGCCAGCAAGATAGGGACAGGGATCTACGAGCAGTACTTC. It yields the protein CASKIGTGIYEQYF.

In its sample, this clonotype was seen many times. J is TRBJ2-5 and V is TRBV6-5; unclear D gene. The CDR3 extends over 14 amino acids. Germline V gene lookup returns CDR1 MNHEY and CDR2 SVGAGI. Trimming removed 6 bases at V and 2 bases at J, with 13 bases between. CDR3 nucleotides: TGTGCCAGCAGCCAAGCAGTTCTTCAAGAGACCCAGTACTTC. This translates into CASSQAVLQETQYF.

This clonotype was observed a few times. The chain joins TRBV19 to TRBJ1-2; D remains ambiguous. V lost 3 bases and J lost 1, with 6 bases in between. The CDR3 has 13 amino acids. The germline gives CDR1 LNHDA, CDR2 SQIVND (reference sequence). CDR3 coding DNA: TGTGCCAGTAGTATCCTGGGTAACTATGGCTACACCTTC. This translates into CASSILGNYGYTF.

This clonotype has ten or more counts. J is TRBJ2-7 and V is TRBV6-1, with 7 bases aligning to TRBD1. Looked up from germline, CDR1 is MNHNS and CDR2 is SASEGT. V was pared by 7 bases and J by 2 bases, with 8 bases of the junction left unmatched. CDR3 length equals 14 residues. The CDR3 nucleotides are TGTGCCAGCAATGAGAGGGGGCCGGCCTACGAGCAGTACTTC. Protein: CASNERGPAYEQYF.

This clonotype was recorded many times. The DNA of the CDR3 is TGTGCCAGCAGCTTAGCGGCGAGGGGGCAAGAGACCCAGTACTTC. Amino acids: CASSLAARGQETQYF. The rearrangement joins TRBV7-9 to TRBJ2-5; the D gene is possibly TRBD1 (6 bases). Trimming shortened V by 0 bases and J by 2 bases, and 10 bases separated the two germline ends. Germline V lookup: CDR1 SEHNR, CDR2 FQNEAQ (reference sequence). The CDR3 extends over 15 amino acids.

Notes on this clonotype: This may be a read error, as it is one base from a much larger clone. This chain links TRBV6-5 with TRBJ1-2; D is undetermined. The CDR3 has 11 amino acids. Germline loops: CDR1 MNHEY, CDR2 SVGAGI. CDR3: CASNWRFGCTF. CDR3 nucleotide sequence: TGTGCCAGCAATTGGCGTTTTGGCTGCACCTTC.

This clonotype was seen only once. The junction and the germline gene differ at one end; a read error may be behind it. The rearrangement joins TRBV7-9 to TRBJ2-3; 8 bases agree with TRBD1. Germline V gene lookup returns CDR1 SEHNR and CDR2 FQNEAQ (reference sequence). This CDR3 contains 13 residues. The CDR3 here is CACSTGGRNTQYF. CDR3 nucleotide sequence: TGTGCCTGCAGCACAGGGGGGAGGAATACGCAGTATTTT.

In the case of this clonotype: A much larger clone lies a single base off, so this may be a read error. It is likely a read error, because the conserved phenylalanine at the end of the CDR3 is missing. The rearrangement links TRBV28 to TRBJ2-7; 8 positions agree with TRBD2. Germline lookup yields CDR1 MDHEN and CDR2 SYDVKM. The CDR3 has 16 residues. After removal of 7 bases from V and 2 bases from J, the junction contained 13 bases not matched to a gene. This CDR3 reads CASTYSAPGLAYEQYI. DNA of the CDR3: TGTGCCAGCACTTACTCCGCACCGGGACTAGCCTACGAGCAGTACATC.

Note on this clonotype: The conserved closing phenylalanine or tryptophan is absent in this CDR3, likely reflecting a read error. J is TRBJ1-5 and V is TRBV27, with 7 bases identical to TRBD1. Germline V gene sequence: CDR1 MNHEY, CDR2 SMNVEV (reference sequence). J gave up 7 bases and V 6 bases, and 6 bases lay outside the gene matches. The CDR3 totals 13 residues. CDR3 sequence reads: CASRPRGGQPQHL. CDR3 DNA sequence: TGTGCCAGCAGGCCCCGAGGGGGCCAGCCCCAGCATTTA.

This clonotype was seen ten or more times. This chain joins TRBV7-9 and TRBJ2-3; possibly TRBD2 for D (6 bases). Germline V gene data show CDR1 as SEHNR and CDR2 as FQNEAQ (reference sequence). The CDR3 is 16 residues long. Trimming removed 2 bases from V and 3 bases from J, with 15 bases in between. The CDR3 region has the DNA TGTGCCAGCAGCTTACCCGGCGGGACGGTGACAGATACGCAGTATTTT. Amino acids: CASSLPGGTVTDTQYF. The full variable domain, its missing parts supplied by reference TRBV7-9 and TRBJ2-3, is DTGVSQNPRHKITKRGQNVTFRCDPISEHNRLYWYRQTLGQGPEFLTYFQNEAQLEKSRLLSDRFSAERPKGSFSTLEIQRTEQGDSAMYLCASSLPGGTVTDTQYFGPGTRLTVL.

This CDR3 reads CATSTGQGKETQYF. In DNA form, the CDR3 reads TGTGCCACCAGCACCGGACAGGGGAAAGAGACCCAGTACTTC. The V gene is TRBV15, the J gene TRBJ2-5; 9 bases align to TRBD1. J gave up 3 bases and V 4 bases, and 3 bases lay outside the gene matches. Germline values: CDR1 LNHNV, CDR2 YYDKDF (reference sequence). The length of the CDR3 is 14 residues.

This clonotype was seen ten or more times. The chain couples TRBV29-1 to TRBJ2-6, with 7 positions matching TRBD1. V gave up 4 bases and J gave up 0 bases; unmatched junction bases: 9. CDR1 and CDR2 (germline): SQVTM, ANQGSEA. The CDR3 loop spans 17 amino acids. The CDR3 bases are TGCAGCGTTGCCCGGGACAGTTCAATCTCTGGGGCCAACGTCCTGACTTTC. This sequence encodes CSVARDSSISGANVLTF.

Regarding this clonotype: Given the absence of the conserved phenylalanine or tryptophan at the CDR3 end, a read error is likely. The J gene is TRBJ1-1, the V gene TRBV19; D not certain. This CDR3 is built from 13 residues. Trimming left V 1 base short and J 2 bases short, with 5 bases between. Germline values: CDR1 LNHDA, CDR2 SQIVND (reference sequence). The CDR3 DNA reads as TGTGCCAGTAGTATAGGCAGCAACACTGAAGCTTTCTAT. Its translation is CASSIGSNTEAFY.

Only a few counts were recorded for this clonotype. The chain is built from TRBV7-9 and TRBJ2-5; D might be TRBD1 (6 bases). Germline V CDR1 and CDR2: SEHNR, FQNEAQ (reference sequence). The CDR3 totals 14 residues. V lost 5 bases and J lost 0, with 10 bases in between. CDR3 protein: CASSGGQYQETQYF. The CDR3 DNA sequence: TGTGCCAGCAGCGGAGGACAGTACCAAGAGACCCAGTACTTC.

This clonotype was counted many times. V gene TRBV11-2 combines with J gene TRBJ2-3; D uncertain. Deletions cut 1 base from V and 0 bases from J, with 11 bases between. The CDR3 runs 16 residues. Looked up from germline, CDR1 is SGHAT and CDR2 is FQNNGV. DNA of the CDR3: TGTGCCAGCAGCTTAGGGTTTAAATCTAGCACAGATACGCAGTATTTT. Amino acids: CASSLGFKSSTDTQYF.

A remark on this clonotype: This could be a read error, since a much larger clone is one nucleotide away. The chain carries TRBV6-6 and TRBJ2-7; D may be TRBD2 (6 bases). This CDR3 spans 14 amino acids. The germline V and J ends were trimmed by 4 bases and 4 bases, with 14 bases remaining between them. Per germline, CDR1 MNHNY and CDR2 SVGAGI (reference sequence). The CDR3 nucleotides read TGTGCCAGCAGTTGCTCGAGACTAGGGTACGAGCAGTACTTC. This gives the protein CASSCSRLGYEQYF.

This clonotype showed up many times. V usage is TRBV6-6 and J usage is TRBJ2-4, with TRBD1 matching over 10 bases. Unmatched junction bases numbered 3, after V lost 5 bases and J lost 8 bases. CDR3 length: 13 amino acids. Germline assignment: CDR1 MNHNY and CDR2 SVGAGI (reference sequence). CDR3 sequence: CASSPDRGDIQYF. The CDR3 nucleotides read TGTGCCAGCAGTCCGGACAGGGGGGACATTCAGTACTTC.

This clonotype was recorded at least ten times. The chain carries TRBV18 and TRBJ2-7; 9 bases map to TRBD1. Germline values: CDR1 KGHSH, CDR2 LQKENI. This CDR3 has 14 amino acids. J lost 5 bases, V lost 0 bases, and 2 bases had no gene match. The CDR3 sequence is CASSPPGQGNEQYF. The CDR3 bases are TGTGCCAGCTCACCACCGGGACAGGGTAACGAGCAGTACTTC.

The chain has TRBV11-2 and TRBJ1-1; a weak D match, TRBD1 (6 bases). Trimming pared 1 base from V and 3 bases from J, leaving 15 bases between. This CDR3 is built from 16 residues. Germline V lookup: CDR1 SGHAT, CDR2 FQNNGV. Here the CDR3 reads CASSLGWGRGDTEAFF. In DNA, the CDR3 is TGTGCCAGCAGCTTAGGGTGGGGGCGCGGGGACACTGAAGCTTTCTTT.

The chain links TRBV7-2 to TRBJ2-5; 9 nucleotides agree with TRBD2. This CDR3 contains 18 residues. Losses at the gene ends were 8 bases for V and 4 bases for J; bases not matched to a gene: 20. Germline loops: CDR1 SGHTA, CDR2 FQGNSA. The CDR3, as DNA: TGTGCCAGCGGCTCAGGGGGGTTTCGCGGGGGGGCCCCAGAGACCCAGTACTTC. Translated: CASGSGGFRGGAPETQYF.

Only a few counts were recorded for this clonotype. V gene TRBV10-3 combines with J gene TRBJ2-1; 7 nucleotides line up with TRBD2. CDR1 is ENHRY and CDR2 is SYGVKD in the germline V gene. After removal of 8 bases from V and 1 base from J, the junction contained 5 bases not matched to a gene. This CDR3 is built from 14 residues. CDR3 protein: CAIAGDPSYNEQFF. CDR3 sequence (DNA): TGTGCCATCGCGGGGGACCCTTCCTACAATGAGCAGTTCTTC.

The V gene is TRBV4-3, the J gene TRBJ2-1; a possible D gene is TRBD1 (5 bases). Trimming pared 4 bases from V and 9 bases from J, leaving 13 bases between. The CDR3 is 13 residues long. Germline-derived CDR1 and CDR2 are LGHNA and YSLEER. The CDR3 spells CASSPRGLGEQFF. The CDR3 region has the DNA TGCGCCAGCAGCCCTAGGGGCCTGGGTGAGCAGTTCTTC.

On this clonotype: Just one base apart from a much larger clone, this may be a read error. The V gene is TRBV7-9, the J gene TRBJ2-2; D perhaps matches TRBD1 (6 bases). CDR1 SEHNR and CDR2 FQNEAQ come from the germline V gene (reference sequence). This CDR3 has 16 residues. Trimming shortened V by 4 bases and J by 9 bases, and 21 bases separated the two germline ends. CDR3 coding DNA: TGTGCCAGCAGCTCACCGAGACAGGCAATGACCAGGGAGCTGTTTTTT. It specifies CASSSPRQAMTRELFF.

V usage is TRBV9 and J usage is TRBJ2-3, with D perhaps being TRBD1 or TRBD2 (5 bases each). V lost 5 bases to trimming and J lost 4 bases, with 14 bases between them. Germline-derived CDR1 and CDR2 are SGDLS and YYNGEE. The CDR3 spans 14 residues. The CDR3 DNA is TGTGCCAGCAGAGCAGGGTATAGCGCAGATACGCAGTATTTT. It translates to CASRAGYSADTQYF.

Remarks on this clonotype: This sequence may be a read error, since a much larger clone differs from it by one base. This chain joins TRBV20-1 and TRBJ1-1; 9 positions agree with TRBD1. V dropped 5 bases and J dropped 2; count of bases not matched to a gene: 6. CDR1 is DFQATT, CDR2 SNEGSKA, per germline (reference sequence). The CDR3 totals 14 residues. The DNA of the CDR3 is TGCAGTGCTCGCTCGGACAGGGGAAACACTGAAGCTTTCTTT. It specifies CSARSDRGNTEAFF.